The 11 T cell receptor beta chains below all came from one sample that was sequenced in a study of metastatic and nonmetastatic thyroid tumors. MiXCR reprocessed the PCR reads for TCRdb. The sample has about 19,000 clones; around a sixth are singletons. No treatment of any kind had been given to any patient before thyroid surgery. The sample was blood. The receptors shown here come from a male donor with papillary thyroid cancer or a benign thyroid nodule (not recorded which). Some clones in this sample may be carry-over from other donors' samples.

This clone came up many times. The chain has TRBV11-3 and TRBJ2-1, with D possibly matching TRBD1 (7 bases). Germline loops: CDR1 SGHNT, CDR2 YENEEA. The V end lost 5 bases, the J end lost 11 bases, and 25 bases lay between the germline ends. This CDR3 is built from 16 residues. DNA of the CDR3: TGTGCCAGCAGCCCCCGGCGGGACAGTCTTAGTAATAAGCAGTTCTTC. It codes for CASSPRRDSLSNKQFF. Together with reference TRBV11-3 and TRBJ2-1, the CDR3 gives the full variable domain: EAGVVQSPRYKIIEKKQPVAFWCNPISGHNTLYWYLQNLGQGPELLIRYENEEAVDDSQLPKDRFSAERLKGVDSTLKIQPAELGDSAVYLCASSPRRDSLSNKQFFGPGTRLTVL.

This clone is medium-sized (0.01 to 0.1%). The DNA for the CDR3 is TGTGCCAGCAGCTCCGGCTTGGCAGGCTATGGCTACACCTTC. Protein product: CASSSGLAGYGYTF. The genes are TRBV11-2 and TRBJ1-2; D not certain. The germline gives CDR1 SGHAT, CDR2 FQNNGV. The length of the CDR3 is 14 residues. V lost 4 bases, J lost 4 bases, and 13 bases lay in between.

As for this clone: A junction boundary mismatches the germline segment, possibly from a read error. CDR3 sequence (DNA): TGCGCCAGCAAGTTGGGCAGCCTGTCAACTGGGGCCAACGTCCTGACCTTC. Encoded protein: CASKLGSLSTGANVLTF. The chain recombines TRBV5-1 with TRBJ2-6; maybe TRBD1 (5 bases). The CDR3 runs to 17 residues. Germline CDR1 is SGHRS and CDR2 is YFSETQ.

A single count supports this clone. The chain links TRBV20-1 to TRBJ2-2; 10 bases fit TRBD2. V shed 0 bases, J shed 3 bases, and the junction held 4 bases outside the gene matches. Germline CDR1 is DFQATT and CDR2 is SNEGSKA (reference sequence). The CDR3 loop spans 16 amino acids. The CDR3 sequence is CSARDGLAGDTGELFF. CDR3 DNA sequence: TGCAGTGCTAGAGATGGGCTAGCGGGGGACACCGGGGAGCTGTTTTTT.

This clone counts as medium-sized. The V call is TRBV4-2, the J call TRBJ1-2; TRBD1 is a possible D gene (5 bases). The germline V and J ends were trimmed by 4 bases and 2 bases, with 11 bases remaining between them. This CDR3 spans 14 amino acids. CDR1 is LGHNA and CDR2 is YNFKEQ in the germline V gene. This chain's CDR3 is CASSRVTDNYGYTF. The DNA of the CDR3 is TGTGCCAGCAGCCGAGTGACAGACAACTATGGCTACACCTTC.

This rearrangement joins TRBV9 to TRBJ2-1; 13 positions agree with TRBD2. With 8 bases clipped from V and 6 bases from J, the junction kept 14 bases outside the gene matches. The CDR3 sequence is 17 residues long. Per germline, CDR1 SGDLS and CDR2 YYNGEE. The CDR3 DNA follows: TGTGCCAGGTGCGTCTCAACTAGCGGGAGGGCCGGCAATGAGCAGTTCTTC. Protein product: CARCVSTSGRAGNEQFF.

There are many counts of this clone. The J gene is TRBJ2-5, the V gene TRBV5-1, with 9 bases fitting TRBD1. The CDR3 consists of 14 residues. Germline CDR1 is SGHRS and CDR2 is YFSETQ. Trimming removed 7 bases from V and 3 bases from J; junction bases left unmatched: 7. The DNA of the CDR3 is TGCGCCAGCCGATCACGGACAGGGGAAGAGACCCAGTACTTC. Its translation is CASRSRTGEETQYF.

This clone was observed at least ten times. The chain carries TRBV12-3 or TRBV12-4 and TRBJ1-2; 7 bases line up with TRBD1. V shed 7 bases, J shed 8 bases, and the junction held 7 bases outside the gene matches. The CDR3 spans 12 residues. CDR3 region: CASTMTGSGYTF. In DNA form, the CDR3 reads TGTGCCAGCACCATGACAGGGTCCGGCTACACCTTC.

At least ten counts were recorded for this clone. A much larger clone lies one base from this, so it may be a read error. Other DNA sequences from this sample encode an identical CDR3 as well. V is TRBV4-1 and J is TRBJ2-2, with D possibly matching TRBD2 (5 bases). Germline CDR1 reads MGHRA; CDR2 reads YSYEKL. Trimming pared 4 bases from V and 3 bases from J, leaving 12 bases between. The length of the CDR3 is 15 residues. The CDR3 spells CASSPSSEDTGELFF. Here the CDR3 DNA reads TGCGCCAGCAGCCCCTCCTCGGAGGACACCGGGGAGCTGTTTTTT.

There are many counts of this clone. The CDR3 nucleotides read TGTGCCAGCGGGGGGCTAAGCAATCAGCCCCAGCATTTT. The encoded protein is CASGGLSNQPQHF. V is TRBV6-1 and J is TRBJ1-5, with D maybe TRBD1 (6 bases). Trimming pared 8 bases from V and 1 base from J, leaving 9 bases between. The CDR3 totals 13 residues. Germline values: CDR1 MNHNS, CDR2 SASEGT.

For this clone: One junction end disagrees with the germline gene, perhaps due to a read error. The rearrangement joins TRBV18 to TRBJ2-2; tentatively, D is TRBD1 (6 bases). Germline-derived CDR1 and CDR2 are KGHSH and LQKENI. This CDR3 is built from 13 residues. The CDR3 loop reads CASSSGATGELFF. CDR3 nucleotides: TGCGCCAGCTCATCAGGGGCCACCGGGGAGCTGTTTTTT.